Listed here are 12 T cell receptor beta chains from one sample, sequenced in a study of T cells after yellow fever vaccination. MiXCR, applied by TCRdb to the 5' RACE reads, yields one record per CDR3 protein. The data show hundreds of thousands of distinct CDR3 sequences, 10% to 15% seen once. The sequencing here drew on PBMCs, taken on the day of the yellow fever booster vaccination. These receptors came from a man aged 30-40 years who received the YFV17D yellow fever vaccine.

The V call is TRBV9, the J call TRBJ2-2; weak D call: TRBD2 (6 bases). This CDR3 spans 14 amino acids. Trimming shortened V by 0 bases and J by 6 bases, and 9 bases separated the two germline ends. Germline loops: CDR1 SGDLS, CDR2 YYNGEE. CDR3 nucleotide sequence: TGTGCCAGCAGCGTAGGAGGCGGGGCCGGGGAGCTGTTTTTT. The encoded protein is CASSVGGGAGELFF.

This clonotype has a handful of counts. V gene TRBV20-1 combines with J gene TRBJ2-7; no clear D. The CDR3 is 14 amino acids. Deletions cut 2 bases from V and 1 base from J, with 12 bases between. Germline CDR1 and CDR2: DFQATT and SNEGSKA (reference sequence). The chain's CDR3 is CSARITTPSYEQYF. In DNA form, the CDR3 reads TGCAGTGCTAGAATAACCACGCCTTCCTACGAGCAGTACTTC.

In this sample, this clonotype turned up a few times. The chain carries TRBV25-1 and TRBJ2-5; D is unclear. The germline V gene encodes CDR1 MGHDK and CDR2 SYGVNS. V was cut by 8 bases and J by 1 base, with 11 bases left in between. The CDR3 spans 13 residues. Here the CDR3 reads CASLRSPQETQYF. In nucleotides, the CDR3 is TGTGCCAGCCTACGGTCTCCCCAAGAGACCCAGTACTTC.

J is TRBJ2-7 and V is TRBV27, with D possibly being TRBD1 or TRBD2 (5 bases each). This CDR3 is 13 amino acids long. Trimming took off 8 bases at V and 5 bases at J, with 16 bases between the two ends. Germline assignment: CDR1 MNHEY and CDR2 SMNVEV (reference sequence). The CDR3 nucleotides read TGTGCCAGCGGGATCAAGGGGACCCACGAGCAGTACTTC. Amino acids: CASGIKGTHEQYF.

This chain joins TRBV28 and TRBJ1-1, with D possibly matching TRBD1 (6 bases). Trimming shortened V by 3 bases and J by 4 bases, and 12 bases separated the two germline ends. In germline, CDR1 is MDHEN, CDR2 SYDVKM. The CDR3 has 14 residues. The CDR3 loop reads CASSFRGRGTEAFF. The CDR3 DNA reads as TGTGCCAGCAGTTTTCGGGGGCGGGGCACTGAAGCTTTCTTT.

This clonotype was seen repeatedly, ten times or more. This rearrangement joins TRBV14 to TRBJ2-3; D is undetermined. CDR3 size: 11 residues. Germline V CDR1 and CDR2: SGHDN, FVKESK. V was pared by 3 bases and J by 9 bases, with 7 bases between. CDR3 region: CASSHGWTQYF. The CDR3 DNA follows: TGTGCCAGCAGCCACGGGTGGACGCAGTATTTT.

This chain uses TRBV7-2 with TRBJ2-4; D perhaps matches TRBD1 (8 bases). Trimming removed 5 bases at V and 4 bases at J, with 21 bases between. Per the germline V gene, CDR1 is SGHTA and CDR2 is FQGNSA. The CDR3 runs 17 residues. CDR3 sequence reads: CASSQQGGGQAKNIQYF. CDR3 sequence (DNA): TGTGCCAGCAGCCAACAGGGAGGGGGACAGGCTAAAAACATTCAGTACTTC.

The chain is built from TRBV10-3 and TRBJ2-3; 7 bases are shared with TRBD2. Trimming removed 1 base from V and 1 base from J; junction bases left unmatched: 2. The CDR3 runs to 15 residues. CDR1 is ENHRY, CDR2 SYGVKD, per germline. Here the CDR3 reads CAISELAGRTDTQYF. In DNA form, the CDR3 reads TGTGCCATCAGTGAGTTAGCGGGCCGCACAGATACGCAGTATTTT.

The chain joins TRBV18 to TRBJ2-3, with D possibly being TRBD2 (6 bases). Germline CDR1 KGHSH, CDR2 LQKENI. CDR3 length: 14 residues. V was shortened by 5 bases and J by 3 bases, with 12 bases between the two germline ends. This CDR3 reads CASSSVSGTDTQYF. For the CDR3, the DNA is TGTGCCAGCTCATCCGTTAGCGGAACAGATACGCAGTATTTT.

The count of this clonotype is one. The V call is TRBV29-1, the J call TRBJ2-2; no firm D call. Germline values: CDR1 SQVTM, CDR2 ANQGSEA. The germline V and J ends were trimmed by 4 bases and 7 bases, with 16 bases remaining between them. CDR3 length: 14 residues. The CDR3 protein is CSVVTPFNGGELFF. CDR3 nucleotide sequence: TGCAGCGTTGTTACTCCCTTTAATGGCGGGGAGCTGTTTTTT.

This clonotype was detected ten times or more. The V call is TRBV20-1, the J call TRBJ2-3; TRBD2 is a possible D gene (6 bases). The V end lost 4 bases, the J end lost 3 bases, and 11 bases lay between the germline ends. The germline CDR1 and CDR2 sequences are DFQATT and SNEGSKA (reference sequence). The CDR3 has 13 residues. The CDR3, as DNA: TGCAGTGCTATCAGTAGCGGAACAGATACGCAGTATTTT. Residues: CSAISSGTDTQYF.

The rearrangement joins TRBV9 to TRBJ2-1; D is unclear. V lost 0 bases and J 5 bases, leaving 9 bases between the germline ends. CDR3 length equals 14 residues. Looked up from germline, CDR1 is SGDLS and CDR2 is YYNGEE. The CDR3 DNA is TGTGCCAGCAGCGTAGGGACGGCTAACAATGAGCAGTTCTTC. As protein: CASSVGTANNEQFF.